These T cell receptor beta chains were read from a single sample in a study of CD8 T cells in ankylosing spondylitis. Using its own MiXCR run on the 5' RACE reads, TCRdb lists one record per CDR3 protein. Seen here are more than 250,000 distinct CDR3 sequences, 8% observed once, and the top ten hold 13% to 15%. Material: blood, either unsorted or a sorted T cell fraction (not recorded which). Every receptor here comes from a male donor with ankylosing spondylitis. Each CDR3 is given with its conserved first and last residue. D genes are given only for firm matches. Clone size is not always given. Where it is, it says once, few, many or a class for expanded clones.

TRBJ2-7	16	TRBV9	NA	NA	CASSVSGSEGSYEQYF	TGTGCCAGCAGCGTATCGGGTTCTGAGGGATCCTACGAGCAGTACTTC
TRBJ2-3	13	TRBV24-1	NA	NA	CATLRSGTDTQYF	TGTGCCACCCTAAGATCTGGCACAGATACGCAGTATTTT
TRBJ2-1	15	TRBV2	many	NA	CASSELGVSYNEQFF	TGTGCCAGCAGTGAGCTCGGAGTCTCCTACAATGAGCAGTTCTTC
TRBJ2-2	12	TRBV20-1	many	NA	CSRGRATGELFF	TGCAGCCGCGGCAGGGCCACCGGGGAGCTGTTTTTT
TRBJ1-4	13	TRBV12-3/TRBV12-4	few	NA	CASSPGSNEKLFF	TGTGCCAGCAGCCCCGGTTCTAATGAAAAACTGTTTTTT
TRBJ1-4	16	TRBV29-1	many	NA	CSVQWQDPRTNEKLFF	TGCAGCGTGCAGTGGCAGGATCCGAGAACTAATGAAAAACTGTTTTTT
TRBJ2-7	15	TRBV12-3/TRBV12-4	few	TRBD1	CASSLGRGSPYEQYF	TGTGCCAGCAGTTTGGGCAGGGGGTCCCCCTACGAGCAGTACTTC
TRBJ1-4	12	TRBV27	many	NA	CASSPPGGKLFF	TGTGCCAGCAGTCCCCCGGGCGGAAAACTGTTTTTT
TRBJ2-1	15	TRBV9	NA	NA	CASSVWAAGYNEQFF	TGTGCCAGCAGCGTATGGGCGGCGGGGTACAATGAGCAGTTCTTC
TRBJ2-1	16	TRBV19	once	TRBD1	CASKALDRASVNEQFF	TGTGCCAGTAAAGCCCTGGACAGGGCTTCGGTCAATGAGCAGTTCTTC
TRBJ2-2	15	TRBV5-1	few	TRBD1	CASSAGQAGTGELFF	TGCGCCAGCAGCGCGGGACAGGCGGGCACCGGGGAGCTGTTTTTT
TRBJ2-5	12	TRBV2	few	NA	CASSEARETQYF	TGTGCCAGCAGTGAAGCGAGGGAGACCCAGTACTTC
TRBJ2-1	12	TRBV28	many	TRBD2	CASSWGLAGQFF	TGTGCCAGCAGTTGGGGACTAGCGGGGCAGTTCTTC
TRBJ2-5	16	TRBV5-1	few	NA	CASHHPLQATEETQYF	TGCGCCAGCCACCATCCATTACAGGCGACTGAAGAGACCCAGTACTTC
TRBJ2-3	17	TRBV7-3	many	TRBD2	CASSLISGIGTADTQYF	TGTGCCAGCAGCTTAATAAGCGGGATTGGTACTGCAGATACGCAGTATTTT
TRBJ1-1	15	TRBV7-9	many	NA	CASSSSRGLNTEAFF	TGTGCCAGCAGCTCATCCAGGGGCTTGAACACTGAAGCTTTCTTT
TRBJ2-2	16	TRBV14	few	NA	CASSQQRTENSGELFF	TGTGCCAGCAGCCAGCAGAGGACAGAAAATTCCGGGGAGCTGTTTTTT
TRBJ1-5	14	TRBV10-3	few	NA	CAISESPDNQPQHF	TGTGCCATCAGTGAGTCACCAGACAATCAGCCCCAGCATTTT
TRBJ2-1	16	TRBV11-3	few	TRBD2	CASSLVASGINNEQFF	TGTGCCAGCAGCTTAGTAGCTAGCGGGATCAACAATGAGCAGTTCTTC
TRBJ2-3	14	TRBV15	few	NA	CATKVTGATGTQYF	TGTGCCACCAAGGTTACGGGGGCAACAGGTACGCAGTATTTT
TRBJ2-7	14	TRBV15	NA	NA	CATSRVSFSYEQYF	TGTGCCACCAGCAGAGTGTCTTTCTCCTACGAGCAGTACTTC
TRBJ2-1	15	TRBV7-2	many	NA	CASSLGWSSYNEQFF	TGTGCCAGCAGCTTAGGGTGGAGCTCCTACAATGAGCAGTTCTTC
TRBJ1-5	16	TRBV19	few	NA	CASSGEHYRVDQPQHF	TGTGCCAGTAGTGGAGAGCATTACAGGGTGGATCAGCCCCAGCATTTT
TRBJ2-7	13	TRBV27	many	TRBD1	CATRGQGKNEQYF	TGTGCCACTAGGGGGCAGGGAAAGAACGAGCAGTACTTC
TRBJ1-1	13	TRBV20-1	few	NA	CSAREQMNTEAFF	TGCAGTGCTAGAGAACAGATGAACACTGAAGCTTTCTTT
TRBJ2-3	17	TRBV7-8	NA	TRBD2	CASSQGLAGPGEDTQYF	TGTGCCAGCAGCCAGGGACTAGCGGGTCCGGGGGAAGATACGCAGTATTTT
TRBJ2-1	13	TRBV20-1	NA	TRBD1	CSVRDRAHNEQFF	TGCAGTGTTAGGGACAGGGCTCACAATGAGCAGTTCTTC
TRBJ2-5	13	TRBV27	once	NA	CASSLNRVETQYF	TGTGCCAGCAGTTTAAACAGGGTAGAGACCCAGTACTTC
TRBJ2-2	16	TRBV18	many	TRBD1	CASSPPTGLNTGELFF	TGTGCCAGCTCACCACCGACAGGGCTGAACACCGGGGAGCTGTTTTTT
TRBJ2-7	12	TRBV20-1	NA	NA	CSATGLPVEQYF	TGCAGTGCAACGGGACTTCCAGTCGAGCAGTACTTC
TRBJ2-2	15	TRBV5-5	few	NA	CASSLGSPTTGELFF	TGTGCCAGCAGCTTAGGCAGTCCAACCACCGGGGAGCTGTTTTTT
TRBJ2-3	15	TRBV5-6	NA	TRBD1	CASSQRTGGMDTQYF	TGTGCCAGCAGCCAAAGGACAGGGGGCATGGATACGCAGTATTTT
TRBJ2-2	18	TRBV7-7	few	NA	CASSLSGGTSWNTGELFF	TGTGCTAGCAGCTTAAGTGGTGGGACGTCCTGGAACACCGGGGAGCTGTTTTTT
TRBJ2-1	17	TRBV6-5	many	TRBD2	CASSYSNSGRAYNEQFF	TGTGCCAGCAGTTACTCGAATAGCGGGAGGGCCTACAATGAGCAGTTCTTC
TRBJ1-2	13	TRBV27	many	NA	CASTNRFGYGYTF	TGTGCCAGCACCAATAGGTTCGGCTATGGCTACACCTTC
TRBJ1-2	15	TRBV7-9	few	NA	CASSLDRGGMHGYTF	TGTGCCAGCAGCTTAGACCGGGGGGGGATGCATGGCTACACCTTC
TRBJ2-7	14	TRBV6-5	NA	NA	CASSTLSHPTEQYF	TGTGCCAGCAGTACTCTCAGTCATCCTACGGAGCAGTACTTC
TRBJ1-5	15	TRBV20-1	few	TRBD1	CSALRDSSWDQPQHF	TGCAGTGCACTTAGGGACAGCTCCTGGGATCAGCCCCAGCATTTT
TRBJ1-5	16	TRBV20-1	NA	NA	CSARGGPGRGNQPQHF	TGCAGTGCTAGAGGGGGACCGGGCCGTGGCAATCAGCCCCAGCATTTT
TRBJ2-7	12	TRBV29-1	NA	TRBD1	CSVGGQGYEQYF	TGCAGCGTTGGCGGACAGGGCTACGAGCAGTACTTC
TRBJ2-7	13	TRBV6-6	few	NA	CASSGLGPYEQYF	TGTGCCAGCAGTGGCCTGGGGCCCTACGAGCAGTACTTC
TRBJ2-7	15	TRBV29-1	NA	NA	CSALGGFPSNYEQYF	TGCAGCGCTCTAGGCGGGTTCCCCAGCAACTACGAGCAGTACTTC
TRBJ2-3	14	TRBV9	few	NA	CASSVGRRTDTQYF	TGTGCCAGCAGCGTGGGAAGGAGAACAGATACGCAGTATTTT
TRBJ2-1	15	TRBV29-1	many	NA	CSVRFFLSSYNEQFF	TGCAGCGTACGGTTCTTCTTAAGCTCCTACAATGAGCAGTTCTTC
TRBJ2-7	12	TRBV12-3/TRBV12-4	NA	NA	CASSTPGYEQYF	TGTGCCAGCAGTACACCCGGCTACGAGCAGTACTTC
TRBJ2-3	16	TRBV18	NA	NA	CASSSFELTSTDTQYF	TGTGCCAGCTCAAGCTTCGAGCTGACTAGCACAGATACGCAGTATTTT
TRBJ2-2	15	TRBV24-1	many	NA	CATSDQDWNTGELFF	TGTGCCACCAGTGACCAGGACTGGAACACCGGGGAGCTGTTTTTT
TRBJ2-3	15	TRBV9	many	NA	CASSVALYSTDTQYF	TGTGCCAGCAGCGTAGCATTGTATAGCACAGATACGCAGTATTTT
TRBJ2-5	11	TRBV20-1	few	TRBD2	CSAMVAGGFYF	TGCAGTGCTATGGTAGCGGGAGGTTTTTACTTC
TRBJ2-1	17	TRBV19	few	TRBD1	CASSIRDRVGYYNEQFF	TGTGCCAGTAGTATACGGGACAGGGTTGGGTACTACAATGAGCAGTTCTTC
TRBJ1-4	13	TRBV6-1	few	NA	CASSPGFNEKLFF	TGTGCCAGCAGTCCAGGGTTTAATGAAAAACTGTTTTTT
TRBJ2-1	14	TRBV18	many	NA	CASSPYGSYNEQFF	TGTGCCAGCAGCCCCTACGGGTCCTACAATGAGCAGTTCTTC
TRBJ2-6	17	TRBV20-1	few	TRBD1	CSARQGALVTGANVLTF	TGCAGTGCTCGACAGGGGGCCCTTGTAACTGGGGCCAACGTCCTGACTTTC
TRBJ2-4	15	TRBV21-1	NA	NA	CASSPRGDSLNIQYF	TGTGCCAGCAGCCCTCGGGGGGATTCGCTGAACATTCAGTACTTC
TRBJ2-5	14	TRBV3-1	many	NA	CASSHAYTEETQYF	TGTGCCAGCAGCCATGCTTACACAGAGGAGACCCAGTACTTC
TRBJ2-4	13	TRBV20-1	few	NA	CSAPFSATNIQYF	TGCAGTGCGCCCTTTAGCGCGACTAACATTCAGTACTTC
TRBJ2-7	15	TRBV6-2/TRBV6-3	NA	TRBD2	CATQPMMGLAYEQYF	TGTGCCACTCAGCCTATGATGGGACTAGCCTACGAGCAGTACTTC
TRBJ2-7	15	TRBV6-1	few	NA	CASSRSSRRGYEQYF	TGTGCCAGCAGTCGGTCGTCACGTCGCGGCTACGAGCAGTACTTC
TRBJ1-3	17	TRBV7-9	many	NA	CASSLPPLDTTGNTIYF	TGTGCCAGCAGCTTACCCCCACTCGACACCACTGGAAACACCATATATTTT